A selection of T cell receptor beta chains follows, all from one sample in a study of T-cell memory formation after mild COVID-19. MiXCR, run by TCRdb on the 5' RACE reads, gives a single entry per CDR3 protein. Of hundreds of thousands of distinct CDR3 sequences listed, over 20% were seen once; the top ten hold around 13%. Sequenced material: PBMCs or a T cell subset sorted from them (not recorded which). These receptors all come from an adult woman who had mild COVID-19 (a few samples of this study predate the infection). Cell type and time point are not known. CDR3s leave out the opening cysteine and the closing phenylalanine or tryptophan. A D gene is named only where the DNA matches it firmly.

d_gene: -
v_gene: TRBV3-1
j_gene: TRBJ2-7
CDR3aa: ASSPRDSARYEQY

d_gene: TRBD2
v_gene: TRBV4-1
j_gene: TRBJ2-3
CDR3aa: ASSQGSLAGGSTDTQY

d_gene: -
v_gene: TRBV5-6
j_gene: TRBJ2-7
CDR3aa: ASSLWGYGSEQY

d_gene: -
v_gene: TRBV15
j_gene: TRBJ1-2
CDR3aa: ATSRDNYGYT

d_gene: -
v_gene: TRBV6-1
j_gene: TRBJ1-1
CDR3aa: ASPQGLLNTEAF

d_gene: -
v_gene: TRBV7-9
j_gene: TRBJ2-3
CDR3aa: ASSSAPSGGDTQY

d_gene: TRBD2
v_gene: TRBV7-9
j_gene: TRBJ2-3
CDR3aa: ASSNPRGGPDTQY

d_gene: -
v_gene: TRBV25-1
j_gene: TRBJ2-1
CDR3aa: ASSDGGAPYNEQF

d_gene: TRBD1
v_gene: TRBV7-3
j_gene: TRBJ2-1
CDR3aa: ASSLGPRTGGYNEQF

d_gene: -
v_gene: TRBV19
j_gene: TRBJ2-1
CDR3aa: ASSIRVSRGEQF

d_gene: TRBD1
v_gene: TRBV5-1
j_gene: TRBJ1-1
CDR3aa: ASSWGQGENTEAF

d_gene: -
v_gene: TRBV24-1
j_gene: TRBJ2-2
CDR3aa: ATGQTNTGELF

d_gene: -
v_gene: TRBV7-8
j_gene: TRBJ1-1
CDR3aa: ASSLVTSTEAF

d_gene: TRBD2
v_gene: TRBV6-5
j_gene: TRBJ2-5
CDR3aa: ASSPGERGEVETQY

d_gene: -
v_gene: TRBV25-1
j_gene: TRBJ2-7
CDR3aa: ASSEYAGSTYEQY

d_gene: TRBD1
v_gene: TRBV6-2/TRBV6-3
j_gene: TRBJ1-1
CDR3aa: ASSRQGDAEAF

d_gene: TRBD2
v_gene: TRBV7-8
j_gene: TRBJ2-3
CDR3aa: ASSSLLTSVDTQY

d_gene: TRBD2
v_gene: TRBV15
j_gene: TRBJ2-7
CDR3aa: ATSRAREDYEQY

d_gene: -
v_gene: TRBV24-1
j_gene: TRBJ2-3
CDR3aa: ATSDFGSTDTQY

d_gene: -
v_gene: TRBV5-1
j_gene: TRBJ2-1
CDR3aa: ASSYGVVGNEQF

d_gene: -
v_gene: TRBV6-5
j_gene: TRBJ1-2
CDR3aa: ASMKGRQAGVGDYGYT

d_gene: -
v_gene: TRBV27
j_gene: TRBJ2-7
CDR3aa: ASRTRDNSYEQY

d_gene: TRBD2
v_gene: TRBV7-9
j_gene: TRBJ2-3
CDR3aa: ASSSRTSGGTDTQY

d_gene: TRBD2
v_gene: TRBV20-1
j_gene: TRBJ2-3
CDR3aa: SATRTSAKQY

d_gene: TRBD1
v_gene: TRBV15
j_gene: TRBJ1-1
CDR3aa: ATSRPGQGKTQNTEAF

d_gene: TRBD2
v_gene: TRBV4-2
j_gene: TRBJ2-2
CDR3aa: ASSQDPSGRGTGELF

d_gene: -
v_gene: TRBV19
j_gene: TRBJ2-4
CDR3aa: ASSRRDGKNIQY

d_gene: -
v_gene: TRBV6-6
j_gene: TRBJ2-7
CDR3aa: ASSSLAYEQY

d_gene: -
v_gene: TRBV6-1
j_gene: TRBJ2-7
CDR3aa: ASRGLNRDEQY

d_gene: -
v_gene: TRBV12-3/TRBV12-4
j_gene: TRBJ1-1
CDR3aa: ASSLGIGGKDTEAF

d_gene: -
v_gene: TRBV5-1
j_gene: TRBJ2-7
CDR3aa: ASSLGPGGTYEQY

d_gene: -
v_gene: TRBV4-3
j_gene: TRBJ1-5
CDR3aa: ASSQDLRGSNQPQH

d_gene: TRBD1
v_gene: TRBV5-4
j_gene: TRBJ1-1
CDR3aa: ASSYRTGMNTEAF

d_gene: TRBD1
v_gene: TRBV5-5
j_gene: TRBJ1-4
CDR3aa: ASSLGTGVSYEKLF

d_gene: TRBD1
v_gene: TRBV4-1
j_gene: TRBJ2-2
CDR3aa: ASSHRQGLTGELF

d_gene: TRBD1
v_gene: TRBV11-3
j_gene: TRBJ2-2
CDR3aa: ASRRDRGMSGELF

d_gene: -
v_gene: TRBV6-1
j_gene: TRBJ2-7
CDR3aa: ASSVLEGGHEQY

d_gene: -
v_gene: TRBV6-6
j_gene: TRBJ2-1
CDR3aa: ASKLEGDNEQF

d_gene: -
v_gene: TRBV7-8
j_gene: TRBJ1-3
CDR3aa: AGGPGPSGNTIY

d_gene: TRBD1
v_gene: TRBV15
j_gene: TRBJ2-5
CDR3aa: ATSRDRGREETQY

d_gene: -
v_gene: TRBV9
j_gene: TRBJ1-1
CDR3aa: ASSVDREANTEAF

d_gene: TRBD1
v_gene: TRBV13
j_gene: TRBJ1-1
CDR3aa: ASSLEGQGEGEAF

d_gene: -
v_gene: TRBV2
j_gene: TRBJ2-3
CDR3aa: ASSRGSGGADTQY

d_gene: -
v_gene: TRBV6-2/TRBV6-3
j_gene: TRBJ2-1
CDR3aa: ASSYDGMVYSYNEQF

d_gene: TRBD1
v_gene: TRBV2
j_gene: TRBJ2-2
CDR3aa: ASSIGTGTNTGELF

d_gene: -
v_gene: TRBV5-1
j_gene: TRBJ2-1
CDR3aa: ASSLAGQYNEQF

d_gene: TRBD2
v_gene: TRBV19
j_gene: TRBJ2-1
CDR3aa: ASSRASGRRSSYNEQF

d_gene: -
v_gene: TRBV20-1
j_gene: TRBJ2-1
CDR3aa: SARPPGGRAGADNEQF

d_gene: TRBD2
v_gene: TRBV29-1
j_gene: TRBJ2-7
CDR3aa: SGWVPGRPLSYEQY

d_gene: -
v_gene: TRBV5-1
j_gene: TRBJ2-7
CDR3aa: ASALDYPYEQY

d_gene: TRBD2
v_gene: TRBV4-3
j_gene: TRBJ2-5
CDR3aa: ASSPSLATETQY

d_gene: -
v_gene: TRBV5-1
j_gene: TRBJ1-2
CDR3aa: ASSLEPMIRTRGYT

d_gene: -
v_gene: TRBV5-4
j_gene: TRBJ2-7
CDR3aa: ASSPGQIHEQY

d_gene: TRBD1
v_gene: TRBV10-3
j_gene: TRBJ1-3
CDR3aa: ALRRIRGHSGNTIY

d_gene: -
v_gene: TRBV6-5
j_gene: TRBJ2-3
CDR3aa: ASSYTGTDTQY

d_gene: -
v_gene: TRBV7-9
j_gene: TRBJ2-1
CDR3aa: ASSTATGRSYNEQF

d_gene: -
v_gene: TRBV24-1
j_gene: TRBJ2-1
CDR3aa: ATREAGQKGTDEQF

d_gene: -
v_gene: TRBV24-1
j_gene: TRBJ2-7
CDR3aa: ATSDAATGPYEQY

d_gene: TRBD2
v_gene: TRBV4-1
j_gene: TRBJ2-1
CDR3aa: ASSRILAGIHSEQF

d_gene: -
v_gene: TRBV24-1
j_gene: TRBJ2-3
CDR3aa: ATSAPNREYTDTQY